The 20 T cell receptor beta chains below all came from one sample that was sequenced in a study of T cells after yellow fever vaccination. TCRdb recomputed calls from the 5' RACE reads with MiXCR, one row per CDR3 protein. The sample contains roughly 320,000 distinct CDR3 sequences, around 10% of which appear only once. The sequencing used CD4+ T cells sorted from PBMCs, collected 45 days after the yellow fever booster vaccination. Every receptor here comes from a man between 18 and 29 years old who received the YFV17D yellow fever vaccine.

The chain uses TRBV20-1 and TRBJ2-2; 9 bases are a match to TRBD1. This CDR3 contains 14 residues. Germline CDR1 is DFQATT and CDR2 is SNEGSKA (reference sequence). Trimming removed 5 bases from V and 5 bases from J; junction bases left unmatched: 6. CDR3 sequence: CSAPQGAVTGELFF. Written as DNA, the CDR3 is TGCAGTGCTCCACAGGGGGCCGTAACCGGGGAGCTGTTTTTT.

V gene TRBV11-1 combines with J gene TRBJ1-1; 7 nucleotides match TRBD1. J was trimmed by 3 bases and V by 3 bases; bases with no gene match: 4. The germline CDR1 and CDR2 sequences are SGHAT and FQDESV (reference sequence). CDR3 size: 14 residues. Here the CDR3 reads CASSLDRSDTEAFF. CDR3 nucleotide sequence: TGTGCCAGCAGCTTGGACAGGTCCGACACTGAAGCTTTCTTT.

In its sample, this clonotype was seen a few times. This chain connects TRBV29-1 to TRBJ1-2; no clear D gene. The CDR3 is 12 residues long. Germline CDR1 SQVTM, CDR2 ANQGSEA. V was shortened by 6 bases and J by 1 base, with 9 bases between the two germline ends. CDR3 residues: CSVSDRNYGYTF. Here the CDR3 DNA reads TGCAGCGTATCCGACCGTAACTATGGCTACACCTTC.

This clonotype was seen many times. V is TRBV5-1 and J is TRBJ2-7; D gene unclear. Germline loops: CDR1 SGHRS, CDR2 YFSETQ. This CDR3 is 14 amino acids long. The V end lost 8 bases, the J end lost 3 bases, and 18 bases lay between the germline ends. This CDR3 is CASAGNEALYEQYF. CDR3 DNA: TGCGCCAGTGCAGGAAACGAGGCGCTCTACGAGCAGTACTTC.

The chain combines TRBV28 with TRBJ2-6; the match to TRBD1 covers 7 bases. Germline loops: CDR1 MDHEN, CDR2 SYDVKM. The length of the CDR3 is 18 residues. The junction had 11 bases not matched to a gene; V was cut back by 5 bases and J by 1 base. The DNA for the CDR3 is TGTGCCAGCAGTACCCGACAGGGTCTCTTATCTGGGGCCAACGTCCTGACTTTC. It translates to CASSTRQGLLSGANVLTF.

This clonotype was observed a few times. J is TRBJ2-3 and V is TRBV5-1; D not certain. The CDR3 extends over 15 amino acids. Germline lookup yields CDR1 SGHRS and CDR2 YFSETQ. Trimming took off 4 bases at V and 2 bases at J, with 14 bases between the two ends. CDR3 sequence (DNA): TGCGCCAGCAGCAAAATCGGGTCTGACACAGATACGCAGTATTTT. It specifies CASSKIGSDTDTQYF.

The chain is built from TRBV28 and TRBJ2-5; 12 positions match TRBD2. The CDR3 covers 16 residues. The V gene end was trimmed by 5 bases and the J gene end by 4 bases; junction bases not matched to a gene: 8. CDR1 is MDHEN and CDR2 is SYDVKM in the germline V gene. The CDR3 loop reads CASSPTSGGARETQYF. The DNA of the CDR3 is TGTGCCAGCAGTCCGACTAGCGGGGGAGCCCGAGAGACCCAGTACTTC. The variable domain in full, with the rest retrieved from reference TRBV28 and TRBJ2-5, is DVKVTQSSRYLVKRTGEKVFLECVQDMDHENMFWYRQDPGLGLRLIYFSYDVKMKEKGDIPEGYSVSREKKERFSLILESASTNQTSMYLCASSPTSGGARETQYFGPGTRLLVL.

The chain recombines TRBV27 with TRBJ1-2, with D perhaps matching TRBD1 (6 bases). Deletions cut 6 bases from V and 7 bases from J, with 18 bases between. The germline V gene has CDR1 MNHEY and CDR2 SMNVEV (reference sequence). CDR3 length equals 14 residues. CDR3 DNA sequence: TGTGCCAGCAGAAAAACAGGGACTATTGTTGGCTACACCTTC. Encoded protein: CASRKTGTIVGYTF.

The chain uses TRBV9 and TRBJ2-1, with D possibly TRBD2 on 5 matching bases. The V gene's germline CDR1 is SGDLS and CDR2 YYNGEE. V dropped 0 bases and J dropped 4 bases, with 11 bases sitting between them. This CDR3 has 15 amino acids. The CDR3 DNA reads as TGTGCCAGCAGCGTAGAAGTAGCGACATACAATGAGCAGTTCTTC. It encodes CASSVEVATYNEQFF.

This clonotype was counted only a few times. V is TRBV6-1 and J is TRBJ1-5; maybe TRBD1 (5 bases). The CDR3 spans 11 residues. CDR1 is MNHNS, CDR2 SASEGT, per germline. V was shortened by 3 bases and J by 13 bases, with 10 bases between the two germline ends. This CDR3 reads CASSDSQGQHF. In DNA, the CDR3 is TGTGCCAGCAGTGATTCGCAGGGACAGCATTTT.

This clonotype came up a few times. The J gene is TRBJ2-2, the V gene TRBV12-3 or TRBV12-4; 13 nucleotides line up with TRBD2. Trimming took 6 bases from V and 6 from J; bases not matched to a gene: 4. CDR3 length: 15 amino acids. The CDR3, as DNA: TGTGCCAGCAGCCCCGGGACTAGCGGGGCCGGGGAGCTGTTTTTT. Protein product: CASSPGTSGAGELFF.

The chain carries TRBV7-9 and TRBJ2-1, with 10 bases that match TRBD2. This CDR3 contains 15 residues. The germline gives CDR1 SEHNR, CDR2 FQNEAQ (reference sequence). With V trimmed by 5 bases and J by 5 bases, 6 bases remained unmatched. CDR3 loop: CASSLLAGRDNEQFF. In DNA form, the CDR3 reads TGTGCCAGCAGCCTACTAGCGGGGAGAGACAATGAGCAGTTCTTC.

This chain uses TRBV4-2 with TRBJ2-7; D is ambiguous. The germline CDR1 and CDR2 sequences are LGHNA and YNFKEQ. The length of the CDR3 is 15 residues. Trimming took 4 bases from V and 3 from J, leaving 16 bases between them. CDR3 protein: CASSPSSGSFYEQYF. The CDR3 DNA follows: TGTGCCAGCAGCCCCTCTAGTGGGTCCTTCTACGAGCAGTACTTC.

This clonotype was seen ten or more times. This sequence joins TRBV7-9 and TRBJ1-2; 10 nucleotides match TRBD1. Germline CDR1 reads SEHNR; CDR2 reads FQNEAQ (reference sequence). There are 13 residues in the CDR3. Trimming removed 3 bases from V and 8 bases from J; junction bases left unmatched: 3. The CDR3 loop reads CASSFGTGEGYTF. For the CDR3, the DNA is TGTGCCAGCAGCTTCGGGACAGGGGAAGGCTACACCTTC.

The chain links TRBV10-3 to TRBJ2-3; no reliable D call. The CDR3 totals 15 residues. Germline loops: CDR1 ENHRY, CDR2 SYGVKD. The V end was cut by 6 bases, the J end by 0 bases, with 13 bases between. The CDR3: CAIRATVPSTDTQYF. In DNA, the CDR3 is TGTGCCATCAGGGCCACGGTCCCAAGCACAGATACGCAGTATTTT.

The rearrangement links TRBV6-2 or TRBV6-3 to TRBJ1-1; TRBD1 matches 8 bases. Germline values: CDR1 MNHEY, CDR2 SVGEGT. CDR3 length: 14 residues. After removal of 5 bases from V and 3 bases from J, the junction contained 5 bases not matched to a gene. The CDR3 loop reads CASSGTGLYTEAFF. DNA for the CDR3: TGTGCCAGCAGTGGGACAGGATTATACACTGAAGCTTTCTTT.

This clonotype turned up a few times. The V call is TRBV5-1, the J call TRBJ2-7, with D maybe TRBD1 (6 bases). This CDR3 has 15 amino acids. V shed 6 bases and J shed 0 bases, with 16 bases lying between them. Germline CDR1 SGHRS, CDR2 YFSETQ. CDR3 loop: CASKRGDTASYEQYF. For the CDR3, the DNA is TGCGCCAGCAAAAGAGGGGACACCGCCTCCTACGAGCAGTACTTC.

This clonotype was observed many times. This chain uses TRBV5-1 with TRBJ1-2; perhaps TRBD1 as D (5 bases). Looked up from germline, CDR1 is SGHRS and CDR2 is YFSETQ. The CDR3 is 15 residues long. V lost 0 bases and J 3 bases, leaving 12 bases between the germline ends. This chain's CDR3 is CASSLAARVDYGYTF. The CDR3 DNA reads TGCGCCAGCAGCTTGGCCGCCAGGGTGGACTATGGCTACACCTTC.

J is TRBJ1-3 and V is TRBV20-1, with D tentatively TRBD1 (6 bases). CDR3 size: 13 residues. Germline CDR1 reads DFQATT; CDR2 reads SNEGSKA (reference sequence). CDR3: CSSMGGAGNTIYF. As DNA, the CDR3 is TGCAGCTCGATGGGGGGCGCTGGAAACACCATATATTTT.

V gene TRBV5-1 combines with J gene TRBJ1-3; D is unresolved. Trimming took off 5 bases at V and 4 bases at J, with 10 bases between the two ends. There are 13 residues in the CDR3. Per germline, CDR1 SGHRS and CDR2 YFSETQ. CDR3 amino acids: CASSSIGGNTIYF. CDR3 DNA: TGCGCCAGCAGTTCAATCGGGGGAAACACCATATATTTT.